This note documents a single T cell receptor (beta chain) sequence. The assay was immunoSEQ multiplex PCR, and TCRdb's table has in-frame clones only and misses some. This sample has some 390,000 clones, with roughly 90% found just once. The data stem from a study of blood T cell repertoires in COVID-19. CDR3 length: 17 residues. This rearrangement joins TRBV12-2 to TRBJ2-4; whether TRBD1, the table's D call, matches the DNA was not checked. TRBV12-2 is annotated as a pseudogene. The clonotype originates from a woman aged 40 to 50 with COVID-19, enrolled during active disease. Sequenced sample: peripheral blood. The CDR3 DNA reads as TGTGCAAGTCGCTACTTAGAGGGGACAGCTTCCAAAAACATTCAGTACTTC. Translated: CASRYLEGTASKNIQYF.